One sample yielded the 18 T cell receptor beta chains listed below, sequenced in a study of OX40 agonist ivuxolimab in advanced cancers. Data came from immunoSEQ multiplex PCR; TCRdb stores just in-frame clones and leaves some out. The repertoire holds about 50,000 clones, with 82% as singletons. The material sequenced was CD4+ or CD8+ T cells sorted from blood, taken in a trial of the OX40 agonist ivuxolimab. These receptors all stem from an adult with an advanced solid tumor such as melanoma, head and neck, liver or kidney cancer.

The chain uses TRBV14 and TRBJ1-2; D is unclear. The CDR3 is made up of 19 amino acids. Germline lookup yields CDR1 SGHDN and CDR2 FVKESK. The germline V and J ends were trimmed by 4 bases and 3 bases, with 27 bases remaining between them. The CDR3 loop is CASSPKDTLGRLMDYGYTF. Here the CDR3 DNA reads TGTGCCAGCAGCCCGAAAGATACCCTGGGTCGTCTAATGGACTATGGCTACACCTTC.

This sequence joins TRBV11-1 and TRBJ2-5; D gene uncertain. The CDR3 is 16 residues long. Trimming stripped 4 bases from V and 0 bases from J, with 15 bases between. CDR1 SGHAT and CDR2 FQDESV come from the germline V gene (reference sequence). CDR3 sequence (DNA): TGTGCCAGCAGCTCACGCCGAGCCACGTACCAAGAGACCCAGTACTTC. Translated, it gives CASSSRRATYQETQYF.

V is TRBV6-6 and J is TRBJ1-3; 10 bases are a match to TRBD1. Germline CDR1 MNHNY, CDR2 SVGAGI (reference sequence). V gave up 6 bases and J gave up 4 bases; unmatched junction bases: 6. The length of the CDR3 is 15 residues. The CDR3 protein is CASSADRGGGNTIYF. Written as DNA, the CDR3 is TGTGCCAGCAGCGCGGACAGGGGGGGAGGAAACACCATATATTTT.

V gene TRBV21-1 combines with J gene TRBJ2-5; the listed D gene, TRBD1, was not tested against the DNA. TRBV21-1 is a pseudogene. The CDR3 has 17 amino acids. As DNA, the CDR3 is TGTGCCAGCAGCAACGGCAAGCAGGTCGTGTACCAAGAGACCCAGTACTTC. Amino acid sequence: CASSNGKQVVYQETQYF.

This chain connects TRBV6-1 to TRBJ2-7, with 9 bases that match TRBD1. The V segment lost 3 bases and the J segment 3 bases; nucleotides outside the gene matches: 6. The CDR3 runs 15 residues. Looked up from germline, CDR1 is MNHNS and CDR2 is SASEGT. The CDR3 coding sequence is TGTGCCAGCAGTGAGCACCGGGACAGGGTCTACGAGCAGTACTTC. Translated: CASSEHRDRVYEQYF.

The V call is TRBV7-9, the J call TRBJ1-2; D uncertain. The CDR3 length is 14 residues. CDR1 SEHNR and CDR2 FQNEAQ come from the germline V gene (reference sequence). Trimming took off 0 bases at V and 4 bases at J, with 9 bases between the two ends. Written as DNA, the CDR3 is TGTGCCAGCAGCTTAGCGGTGGGGTCCTATGGCTACACCTTC. Translation: CASSLAVGSYGYTF.

This rearrangement joins TRBV7-9 to TRBJ1-1, with a tentative D call TRBD1 (5 bases). V was shortened by 8 bases and J by 4 bases, with 14 bases between the two germline ends. CDR1 and CDR2 (germline): SEHNR, FQNEAQ (reference sequence). This CDR3 region has 13 residues. CDR3 region: CASAEGLGTEAFF. CDR3 coding DNA: TGTGCCAGCGCCGAGGGGCTGGGCACTGAAGCTTTCTTT. Based on the CDR3 plus reference TRBV7-9 and TRBJ1-1, the full variable domain is DTGVSQNPRHKITKRGQNVTFRCDPISEHNRLYWYRQTLGQGPEFLTYFQNEAQLEKSRLLSDRFSAERPKGSFSTLEIQRTEQGDSAMYLCASAEGLGTEAFFGQGTRLTVV.

V usage is TRBV15 and J usage is TRBJ1-6; 8 bases agree with TRBD1. Germline CDR1 reads LNHNV; CDR2 reads YYDKDF (reference sequence). The CDR3 contains 16 residues. Trimming cost V 2 bases and J 9 bases; bases outside gene matches: 9. The CDR3 nucleotides read TGTGCCACCAGCAGATTAGACAGGGGTTCGGTTTCACCCCTCCACTTT. As protein: CATSRLDRGSVSPLHF.

The chain carries TRBV5-8 and TRBJ1-5; 7 bases are shared with TRBD1. Germline CDR1 is SGHTS and CDR2 is YDEGEE. J gave up 7 bases and V 0 bases, and 7 bases lay outside the gene matches. This CDR3 region has 15 residues. In nucleotides, the CDR3 is TGTGCCAGCAGCTTGGGACAGGGTAAAGCGCAGCCCCAGCATTTT. This encodes CASSLGQGKAQPQHF. Filled out from reference TRBV5-8 and TRBJ1-5, the complete variable domain reads EAGVTQSPTHLIKTRGQQATLRCSPISGHTSVYWYQQALGLGLQFLLWYDEGEERNRGNFPPRFSGRQFPNYSSELNVNALELEDSALYLCASSLGQGKAQPQHFGDGTRLSIL.

The chain combines TRBV18 with TRBJ2-6; D ambiguous. The CDR3 has 15 residues. V lost 3 bases and J lost 2, with 8 bases in between. Germline CDR1 and CDR2: KGHSH and LQKENI. The CDR3 DNA reads TGTGCCAGCTCACCGATGAGTACTGGGGCCAACGTCCTGACTTTC. Its translation: CASSPMSTGANVLTF.

J is TRBJ2-1 and V is TRBV9, with D unresolved. Trimming stripped 2 bases from V and 0 bases from J, with 3 bases between. The CDR3 is 13 amino acids. The germline V gene encodes CDR1 SGDLS and CDR2 YYNGEE. In nucleotides, the CDR3 is TGTGCCAGCAGCGTCGGCTCCTACAATGAGCAGTTCTTC. Its protein is CASSVGSYNEQFF.

This rearrangement joins TRBV5-1 to TRBJ2-3; a weak D match, TRBD2 (6 bases). Germline V CDR1 and CDR2: SGHRS, YFSETQ. V was pared by 1 base and J by 0 bases, with 9 bases between. CDR3 length: 15 residues. Here the CDR3 DNA reads TGCGCCAGCAGCTTGACTAGCACAAGCACAGATACGCAGTATTTT. Translating gives CASSLTSTSTDTQYF.

J is TRBJ2-1 and V is TRBV7-2, with a weak D call TRBD2 (5 bases). Germline CDR1 is SGHTA and CDR2 is FQGNSA. CDR3 length: 16 amino acids. The germline V and J ends were trimmed by 2 bases and 3 bases, with 14 bases remaining between them. CDR3 nucleotide sequence: TGTGCCAGCAGCTTACTCGCCGGACTTAACTACAATGAGCAGTTCTTC. This sequence encodes CASSLLAGLNYNEQFF.

This sequence joins TRBV19 and TRBJ2-5, with D possibly TRBD2 on 5 matching bases. Trimming shortened V by 5 bases and J by 1 base, and 17 bases separated the two germline ends. CDR1 and CDR2 (germline): LNHDA, SQIVND (reference sequence). The CDR3 length is 16 residues. As DNA, the CDR3 is TGTGCCAGTAGTGTGGGCCGTTGGGCGGGCCAAGAGACCCAGTACTTC. It codes for CASSVGRWAGQETQYF.

V and J are TRBV13 and TRBJ2-7; D might be TRBD2 (6 bases). Trimming removed 5 bases from V and 2 bases from J, with 16 bases in between. The CDR3 consists of 15 residues. Germline CDR1 and CDR2: PRHDT and FYEKMQ (reference sequence). The CDR3 DNA reads TGTGCCAGCAGCCGATCTAGCGTGAATGCCTACGAGCAGTACTTC. Amino acid sequence: CASSRSSVNAYEQYF.

The gene calls are TRBV25-1 and TRBJ1-2, with 7 bases fitting TRBD1. J was trimmed by 6 bases and V by 7 bases; bases with no gene match: 11. Per germline, CDR1 MGHDK and CDR2 SYGVNS. The CDR3 sequence is 14 residues long. The CDR3 sequence is CASTTGEGRNGYTF. The CDR3 coding sequence is TGTGCCAGCACAACAGGGGAGGGACGAAATGGCTACACCTTC.

This clone was counted a single time. The chain combines TRBV5-1 with TRBJ2-5; 8 nucleotides match TRBD1. This CDR3 comprises 16 residues. Trimming took 0 bases from V and 5 from J; bases not matched to a gene: 9. Per the germline V gene, CDR1 is SGHRS and CDR2 is YFSETQ. DNA of the CDR3: TGCGCCAGCAGCTTGGCCTTTGGCAGGGGGCTCGAGACCCAGTACTTC. As protein: CASSLAFGRGLETQYF.

The chain links TRBV10-3 to TRBJ2-4; perhaps TRBD2 as D (7 bases). Germline CDR1 and CDR2: ENHRY and SYGVKD. The V and J ends lost 4 bases and 3 bases respectively, with 10 bases between them. This CDR3 region has 14 residues. The CDR3 DNA reads as TGTGCCATCAGTGGAGGGGGGGACAAAAACATTCAGTACTTC. This encodes CAISGGGDKNIQYF.